These 20 T cell receptor beta chains were sequenced from one sample in a study. Each CDR3 protein gets one entry after TCRdb re-called the RT-PCR reads with MiXCR. The sample consists of approximately 720,000 distinct CDR3 sequences, more than 13% of them appearing once. The sample comprised memory CD4+ T cells from blood. Receptors originate from a female donor in good health, serving as a healthy control.

This clonotype was seen a few times. V usage is TRBV6-6 and J usage is TRBJ2-2; 7 bases agree with TRBD2. This CDR3 contains 15 residues. From germline, CDR1 is MNHNY and CDR2 SVGAGI (reference sequence). The trim removed 6 bases at V and 4 bases at J, leaving 8 bases unmatched. CDR3 in DNA: TGTGCCAGCAGAAGGGAGGGCGGCGGCACCGGGGAGCTGTTTTTT. It encodes CASRREGGGTGELFF.

The chain carries TRBV5-1 and TRBJ1-4; D not resolved. The germline gives CDR1 SGHRS, CDR2 YFSETQ. CDR3 length: 14 residues. Trimming cost V 8 bases and J 6 bases, with 17 bases left between them. The CDR3 region is CASRAAGTDEKLFF. CDR3 bases: TGCGCCAGTCGTGCCGCGGGAACGGATGAAAAACTGTTTTTT.

The chain carries TRBV24-1 and TRBJ2-2; 10 bases are a match to TRBD2. The germline V gene has CDR1 KGHDR and CDR2 SFDVKD. The V and J ends lost 9 bases and 4 bases, in that order; junction bases with no gene match: 19. CDR3 length equals 19 residues. CDR3 sequence (DNA): TGTGCCACCCAGGGGGTCTCCGGGACTAGCGTCTTTGGCACCGGGGAGCTGTTTTTT. Protein product: CATQGVSGTSVFGTGELFF.

The V and J genes are TRBV20-1 and TRBJ2-3, with a weak D call TRBD1 (7 bases). Germline loops: CDR1 DFQATT, CDR2 SNEGSKA (reference sequence). The CDR3 contains 14 residues. Trimming shortened V by 5 bases and J by 11 bases, and 23 bases separated the two germline ends. CDR3 DNA: TGCAGTGCTCGGGTGCAGGGGGGCTACAATGAGCAGTATTTT. Its translation: CSARVQGGYNEQYF.

This clonotype was seen ten or more times. The chain employs TRBV27 and TRBJ1-5; 7 positions match TRBD1. In germline, CDR1 is MNHEY, CDR2 SMNVEV (reference sequence). Losses at the gene ends were 10 bases for V and 6 bases for J; bases not matched to a gene: 6. The CDR3 sequence is 12 residues long. The CDR3 loop is CATQGVGQPQHF. The CDR3 DNA reads TGTGCCACCCAGGGGGTTGGTCAGCCCCAGCATTTT.

This clonotype was recorded a few times. V is TRBV10-3 and J is TRBJ2-3; 10 bases line up with TRBD2. Losses at the gene ends were 3 bases for V and 4 bases for J; bases not matched to a gene: 7. This CDR3 spans 16 amino acids. Germline V gives CDR1 ENHRY, CDR2 SYGVKD. The CDR3 loop reads CAISERTSGSPDTQYF. Here the CDR3 DNA reads TGTGCCATCAGTGAACGGACTAGCGGTTCTCCAGATACGCAGTATTTT.

This clonotype was observed a handful of times. The J gene is TRBJ1-5, the V gene TRBV7-6; TRBD1 is a possible D gene (5 bases). Germline loops: CDR1 SGHVS, CDR2 FNYEAQ. CDR3 length: 14 residues. The V end was cut by 5 bases, the J end by 4 bases, with 12 bases between. The CDR3 DNA sequence: TGTGCCAGCAGCCGCGACAGCCTTAATCAGCCCCAGCATTTT. Translated, it gives CASSRDSLNQPQHF.

In DNA form, the CDR3 reads TGTGCCACCAGCAGAGATTTGTCGGCTAGCTGGCTCTACGAGCAGTACTTC. Amino acids: CATSRDLSASWLYEQYF. V and J are TRBV15 and TRBJ2-7; D might be TRBD2 (5 bases). V lost 0 bases, J lost 3 bases, and 18 bases lay in between. Per the germline V gene, CDR1 is LNHNV and CDR2 is YYDKDF (reference sequence). The CDR3 extends over 17 amino acids.

This chain uses TRBV20-1 with TRBJ2-3; 14 bases align to TRBD2. CDR3 length equals 19 residues. CDR1 and CDR2 from the germline V gene are DFQATT and SNEGSKA (reference sequence). Trimming cost V 4 bases and J 2 bases; bases outside gene matches: 14. CDR3 in amino acids: CSATGTSGSLSLNTDTQYF. Written as DNA, the CDR3 is TGCAGTGCTACCGGGACTAGCGGGAGTCTTTCCCTTAACACAGATACGCAGTATTTT.

The CDR3 coding sequence is TGTGCCAGCAGTAAGGAGTCTAACTATGGCTACACCTTC. Amino acids: CASSKESNYGYTF. J is TRBJ1-2 and V is TRBV2; D gene ambiguous. This CDR3 contains 13 residues. Germline CDR1 SNHLY, CDR2 FYNNEI. V was clipped by 5 bases and J by 0 bases, with 7 bases between them.

This clonotype was seen many times. CDR3 in amino acids: CSVNRGGGSETQYF. The CDR3 nucleotides are TGCAGCGTAAACAGGGGTGGAGGTTCGGAGACCCAGTACTTC. J is TRBJ2-5 and V is TRBV29-1; TRBD1 matches at 7 bases. V shed 6 bases, J shed 5 bases, and the junction held 12 bases outside the gene matches. The CDR3 sequence is 14 residues long. In germline, CDR1 is SQVTM, CDR2 ANQGSEA.

This clonotype was observed at least ten times. This CDR3 is CSALAPGVNTEAFF. The CDR3 DNA sequence: TGCAGCGCCCTAGCCCCGGGGGTGAACACTGAAGCTTTCTTT. V usage is TRBV29-1 and J usage is TRBJ1-1, with D possibly TRBD1 on 5 matching bases. CDR1 is SQVTM, CDR2 ANQGSEA, per germline. V lost 7 bases to trimming and J lost 0 bases, with 15 bases between them. The CDR3 totals 14 residues.

CDR3 protein: CASSYHGGRASDTQYF. CDR3 sequence (DNA): TGTGCCAGCAGTTACCACGGCGGGAGGGCCTCAGATACGCAGTATTTT. The rearrangement links TRBV6-5 to TRBJ2-3, with 9 bases aligning to TRBD2. CDR3 length: 16 residues. Trimming took 2 bases from V and 4 from J; bases not matched to a gene: 7. Per the germline V gene, CDR1 is MNHEY and CDR2 is SVGAGI.

This clonotype was seen a few times. V usage is TRBV7-9 and J usage is TRBJ1-1; D unclear. The length of the CDR3 is 12 residues. CDR1 and CDR2 from the germline V gene are SEHNR and FQNEAQ (reference sequence). V lost 11 bases to trimming and J lost 1 base, with 11 bases between them. The CDR3 DNA follows: TGTGCCTTTCGAATCGGGAACACTGAAGCTTTCTTT. Translating gives CAFRIGNTEAFF.

J is TRBJ1-1 and V is TRBV6-5; 8 nucleotides line up with TRBD1. With V trimmed by 6 bases and J by 7 bases, 13 bases remained unmatched. The CDR3 runs 15 residues. Germline CDR1 MNHEY, CDR2 SVGAGI. In DNA, the CDR3 is TGTGCCAGCAGGGCAAGAGGGGCCGGACAGGGTGAAGCTTTCTTT. Its protein is CASRARGAGQGEAFF.

This clonotype was counted many times. The chain recombines TRBV20-1 with TRBJ2-2; D gene ambiguous. The CDR3 loop spans 12 amino acids. V was trimmed by 0 bases and J by 6 bases, leaving 5 bases between them. Germline assignment: CDR1 DFQATT and CDR2 SNEGSKA (reference sequence). CDR3 protein: CSARDYAGELFF. The DNA of the CDR3 is TGCAGTGCTAGAGATTACGCCGGGGAGCTGTTTTTT.

The table lists this clonotype with a few counts. The CDR3 loop is CASSSNLGGPYEQYF. CDR3 nucleotide sequence: TGTGCCAGCAGCTCGAATTTGGGGGGCCCCTACGAGCAGTACTTC. The chain recombines TRBV7-2 with TRBJ2-7, with D perhaps being TRBD1 or TRBD2 (6 bases each). Between the trimmed V and J ends, which lost 4 bases and 2 bases, there was a span of 15 bases. Germline CDR1 and CDR2: SGHTA and FQGNSA. The CDR3 totals 15 residues.

This clonotype was detected ten times or more. The chain couples TRBV5-1 to TRBJ1-1; D ambiguous. The germline V and J ends were trimmed by 5 bases and 0 bases, with 8 bases remaining between them. The CDR3 extends over 13 amino acids. Per the germline V gene, CDR1 is SGHRS and CDR2 is YFSETQ. CDR3 sequence reads: CASSSEVNTEAFF. CDR3 DNA sequence: TGCGCCAGCAGTTCCGAGGTGAACACTGAAGCTTTCTTT.

The V gene is TRBV5-4, the J gene TRBJ2-7, with a weak D call TRBD1 (6 bases). The CDR3 extends over 13 amino acids. V lost 0 bases and J lost 6, with 10 bases in between. In germline, CDR1 is SGHNT, CDR2 YYREEE (reference sequence). The CDR3 spells CASSLGQAGEQYF. CDR3 nucleotide sequence: TGTGCCAGCAGCTTGGGACAGGCGGGCGAGCAGTACTTC.

The sample holds a few counts of this clonotype. The J gene is TRBJ1-4, the V gene TRBV28; no clear D. Trimming took off 7 bases at V and 7 bases at J, with 19 bases between the two ends. The CDR3 spans 15 residues. Germline V CDR1 and CDR2: MDHEN, SYDVKM. CDR3: CASTKPEGVGEKLFF. The CDR3 DNA follows: TGTGCCAGCACAAAACCAGAGGGTGTCGGTGAAAAACTGTTTTTT.